Sequencing of this TCR beta chain was carried out in a study of blood T cell repertoires in COVID-19. Looking at the study overall: The cDNA or gDNA used as material had been derived from T cells, B-cell-depleted T cells, or PBMCs.

The CDR3 has 16 amino acids. The germline gives CDR1 SSHAT, CDR2 FNYEAQ (reference sequence). Comment on this clone: Relative to the germline gene, one junction end is altered; a read error may explain this.

The data were produced by immunoSEQ multiplex PCR, yet TCRdb's version contains in-frame clones alone and is incomplete. Of some 170,000 clones listed, roughly four fifths are singletons. This TCR was sampled from a woman aged 80 or over with acute or convalescent COVID-19. The V gene is TRBV7-7, the J gene TRBJ2-2; possible D gene TRBD2, 6 bases. Sequencing was performed on peripheral blood. The CDR3 DNA is TGTGCTAGCAGCTTGTCCGGGAGCCGGGGCACCGGGGAGCTGTTTTTT. The encoded protein is CASSLSGSRGTGELFF.